This entry is about one TCR beta chain. This entry comes from a study of control samples from healthy donors and cancer patients. The CDR3 extends over 17 amino acids. Germline V gives CDR1 MGHRA, CDR2 YSYEKL. V was clipped by 0 bases and J by 1 base, with 13 bases between them. Repertoires were generated with immunoSEQ multiplex PCR, while TCRdb's copy carries only in-frame clones and drops some. In the table there are 110,000 to 150,000 clones, 89% of which are singletons. The chain uses TRBV4-1 and TRBJ2-1, with TRBD2 as a possible D gene (5 bases). The receptor's source is a man aged 25 to 45 in good health. Sequencing input: blood. In DNA, the CDR3 is TGCGCCAGCAGCCAAGATGGTGGGAGATCGTCCTACAATGAGCAGTTCTTC. Encoded protein: CASSQDGGRSSYNEQFF.